This is a list of T cell receptor beta chains from one sample in a study of vaccination effects on CD4 cells after COVID-19. Their recognized antigens are unknown. Only in-frame clones appear in the TCRdb table, and some are missing; sequencing was by immunoSEQ multiplex PCR. The table shows some 22,000 clones, with 65% to 85% occurring only once. The material sequenced was CD4+ T cells from PBMCs cultured with SARS-CoV-2 spike peptides, taken before COVID-19 vaccination. These receptors all stem from a human donor who had a prior SARS-CoV-2 infection. The CDR3 runs from the conserved cysteine through the conserved F or W. The order of the fields is D gene, V gene, clone size, J gene, CDR3 protein, CDR3 DNA. The D gene is left open where the match is weak. Clone size is not always given. Where it is, it says once, few, many or a class for expanded clones.

>TRBD2|TRBV4-3|NA|TRBJ2-5
CASSQGRETWETQYF
TGCGCCAGCAGCCAAGGGCGGGAGACGTGGGAGACCCAGTACTTC
>NA|TRBV6-5|NA|TRBJ1-1
CASVQEVDTEAFF
TGTGCCAGCGTACAGGAGGTCGACACTGAAGCTTTCTTT
>NA|TRBV7-2|NA|TRBJ2-3
CASSLSAQTDTQYF
TGTGCCAGCAGCTTGTCCGCCCAGACAGATACGCAGTATTTT
>TRBD2|TRBV9|NA|TRBJ2-1
CASSSTSGSPNEQFF
TGTGCCAGCAGCAGCACTAGCGGGAGTCCCAATGAGCAGTTCTTC
>TRBD1|TRBV15|NA|TRBJ2-3
CATSMGQGTNTDTQYF
TGTGCCACCAGCATGGGACAGGGAACCAACACAGATACGCAGTATTTT
>NA|TRBV7-9|NA|TRBJ2-3
CASSLDWDTDTQYF
TGTGCCAGCAGCTTAGACTGGGACACAGATACGCAGTATTTT
>TRBD2|TRBV4-3|NA|TRBJ2-3
CASSQDIASGATDTQYF
TGCGCCAGCAGCCAAGATATCGCTAGCGGGGCCACAGATACGCAGTATTTT
>TRBD2|TRBV9|NA|TRBJ2-3
CASSMLAGGTTDTQYF
TGTGCCAGCAGCATGCTAGCGGGAGGTACCACAGATACGCAGTATTTT
>NA|TRBV7-3|NA|TRBJ2-3
CASSLTSPGDTQYF
TGTGCCAGCAGCTTAACTAGCCCGGGAGATACGCAGTATTTT
>NA|TRBV18|once|TRBJ1-2
CASSPSGMEGYTF
TGTGCCAGCTCCCCCTCGGGCATGGAGGGCTACACCTTC
>NA|TRBV18|NA|TRBJ1-6
CASSPHGGALDSPLHF
TGTGCCAGCTCACCACACGGGGGCGCATTGGATTCACCCCTCCACTTT
>NA|TRBV11-3|few|TRBJ2-2
CASTSSYTGELFF
TGTGCCAGCACCTCGTCGTACACCGGGGAGCTGTTTTTT
>NA|TRBV21-1|NA|TRBJ2-6
CASSGVRGPSGANVLTF
TGTGCCAGCAGCGGAGTCAGGGGGCCCTCTGGGGCCAACGTCCTGACTTTC
>NA|TRBV19|NA|TRBJ1-2
CASTPRGVYGYTF
TGTGCCAGTACCCCAAGGGGGGTCTATGGCTACACCTTC
>TRBD2|TRBV9|NA|TRBJ2-3
CASGRGLAGGDTQYF
TGTGCCAGCGGTCGAGGACTAGCGGGTGGAGATACGCAGTATTTT
>TRBD1|TRBV5-4|NA|TRBJ1-3
CASSLAGGYGNTIYF
TGTGCCAGCAGCTTGGCAGGGGGATACGGAAACACCATATATTTT
>NA|TRBV6-5|NA|TRBJ2-6
CASSYSPLWANVLTF
TGTGCCAGCAGTTACTCCCCGTTGTGGGCCAACGTCCTGACTTTC
>TRBD1|TRBV12-5|NA|TRBJ2-7
CASGSVTGVLPLSYEQYF
TGTGCTAGTGGTTCGGTTACAGGGGTCCTCCCCCTTTCCTACGAGCAGTACTTC
>TRBD2|TRBV11-2|NA|TRBJ2-3
CASSLGLAGGRADTQYF
TGTGCCAGCAGCTTAGGACTAGCGGGGGGGCGGGCAGATACGCAGTATTTT
>TRBD1|TRBV18|NA|TRBJ1-1
CASSQGQGSTEAFF
TGTGCCAGCTCCCAGGGACAGGGAAGCACTGAAGCTTTCTTT
>NA|TRBV4-3|NA|TRBJ1-3
CASSQHRDSGNTIYF
TGCGCCAGCAGCCAGCACAGGGACTCTGGAAACACCATATATTTT
>NA|TRBV2|NA|TRBJ2-2
CASKGSGQLNTGELFF
TGTGCCAGCAAGGGTTCTGGACAGTTGAACACCGGGGAGCTGTTTTTT
>NA|TRBV5-1|once|TRBJ2-7
CASSLRQGGLYEQYF
TGCGCCAGCAGCTTAAGACAGGGAGGCCTCTACGAGCAGTACTTC
>NA|TRBV7-2|NA|TRBJ2-7
CASSLGLWGASYEQYF
TGTGCCAGCAGCTTAGGGCTCTGGGGGGCGTCCTACGAGCAGTACTTC
>TRBD2|TRBV5-6|NA|TRBJ2-5
CASSRVAGVLETQYF
TGTGCCAGCAGCCGTGTGGCGGGAGTCCTCGAGACCCAGTACTTC
>TRBD2|TRBV24-1|large|TRBJ2-1
CATSDGLAGVPYNEQFF
TGTGCCACCAGTGACGGACTAGCGGGAGTACCCTACAATGAGCAGTTCTTC
>NA|TRBV19|NA|TRBJ1-5
CASSIGFGQPQHF
TGTGCCAGTAGTATCGGGTTCGGGCAGCCCCAGCATTTT
>NA|TRBV6-6|NA|TRBJ2-3
CASRRGTNPTDTQYF
TGTGCCAGCAGGCGCGGAACTAACCCCACAGATACGCAGTATTTT
>NA|TRBV6-5|few|TRBJ1-1
CASSYQQGLNTEAFF
TGTGCCAGCAGTTACCAGCAGGGGCTGAACACTGAAGCTTTCTTT
>NA|TRBV25-1|NA|TRBJ1-2
CASSTSRGGPYYTF
TGTGCCAGCAGCACAAGCAGGGGTGGCCCCTACTACACCTTC
>TRBD1|TRBV5-1|few|TRBJ2-4
CASSTSTGEGIQYF
TGCGCCAGCAGCACATCGACAGGGGAAGGCATTCAGTACTTC
>TRBD1|TRBV27|NA|TRBJ1-1
CASSFDREGTEAFF
TGTGCCAGCAGTTTTGACAGGGAGGGCACTGAAGCTTTCTTT
>TRBD1|TRBV18|NA|TRBJ2-5
CASSPTGTKTQYF
TGTGCCAGCTCACCGACAGGGACGAAGACCCAGTACTTC
>NA|TRBV4-3|NA|TRBJ1-4
CASSQVGRSKLFF
TGCGCCAGCAGCCAAGTTGGACGGAGTAAACTGTTTTTT
>NA|TRBV4-3|few|TRBJ2-3
CASSQDLAASSTDTQYF
TGCGCCAGCAGCCAAGATTTGGCAGCCTCTAGCACAGATACGCAGTATTTT
>NA|TRBV20-1|NA|TRBJ1-5
CSASVGAFGNQPQHF
TGCAGTGCTAGTGTGGGGGCTTTTGGGAATCAGCCCCAGCATTTT
>TRBD2|TRBV7-2|few|TRBJ2-5
CASSLEASGQETQYF
TGTGCCAGCAGCTTAGAGGCTAGCGGACAAGAGACCCAGTACTTC
>TRBD2|TRBV5-4|NA|TRBJ2-3
CASSLGTSGSTDTQYF
TGTGCCAGCAGCTTGGGGACTAGCGGCAGCACAGATACGCAGTATTTT
>NA|TRBV7-9|NA|TRBJ2-3
CASSPIGLGVRTDTQYF
TGTGCCAGCAGCCCCATTGGTCTGGGGGTCCGCACAGATACGCAGTATTTT
>NA|TRBV7-2|NA|TRBJ2-7
CASSLDGRVLEQYF
TGTGCCAGCAGCTTAGACGGGAGAGTGCTCGAGCAGTACTTC
>NA|TRBV6-6|NA|TRBJ2-2
CASSYSRQNTGELFF
TGTGCCAGCAGTTACTCTCGGCAGAACACCGGGGAGCTGTTTTTT